The rows below give T cell receptor beta chains drawn from one sample of a study of cytomegalovirus exposure and HLA in healthy donors. Generated by immunoSEQ multiplex PCR, the TCRdb table keeps only in-frame clones and is missing some. The top ten hold roughly 3% of the sample, which has about 140,000 clones, over 70% seen once. Sequencing input: PBMCs. These receptors all stem from a man between 40 and 49 years old in good health and CMV-seronegative. Both conserved end residues are part of each CDR3. The D gene is left open where the match is weak. The listing skips clone size in some rows; elsewhere it reads once, few, many or a size class.

J | size | V | D | CDR3 | DNA
TRBJ1-6 | NA | TRBV5-1 | TRBD1 | CASSLGDRRDSPLHF | TGCGCCAGCAGCTTGGGGGACAGGAGGGATTCACCCCTCCACTTT
TRBJ1-5 | NA | TRBV27 | TRBD1 | CASSLAGQEDQPQHF | TGTGCCAGCAGTTTAGCGGGACAGGAGGATCAGCCCCAGCATTTT
TRBJ2-5 | NA | TRBV15 | TRBD2 | CATSRAYSGGQETQYF | TGTGCCACCAGCAGAGCCTATAGCGGGGGACAAGAGACCCAGTACTTC
TRBJ2-7 | NA | TRBV29-1 | NA | CSVEAPPVGGLYEQYF | TGCAGCGTTGAAGCCCCTCCCGTGGGGGGGCTGTACGAGCAGTACTTC
TRBJ2-3 | NA | TRBV30 | TRBD2 | CAWSLGAGGLHTQYF | TGTGCCTGGAGTTTGGGGGCGGGGGGGCTGCATACGCAGTATTTT
TRBJ2-3 | NA | TRBV4-3 | TRBD2 | CASAQGGAGGLGDTQYF | TGCGCCAGCGCCCAGGGGGGAGCGGGAGGGCTCGGAGATACGCAGTATTTT
TRBJ1-1 | NA | TRBV19 | TRBD1 | CASSIRQGVKGTEAFF | TGTGCCAGTAGTATTCGGCAGGGGGTTAAGGGCACTGAAGCTTTCTTT
TRBJ2-5 | NA | TRBV29-1 | TRBD1 | CSAGQDQETQYF | TGCAGCGCCGGACAGGACCAAGAGACCCAGTACTTC
TRBJ1-3 | NA | TRBV6-5 | NA | CASSYSTAGAGNTIYF | TGTGCCAGCAGTTACTCGACGGCAGGGGCTGGAAACACCATATATTTT
TRBJ2-5 | NA | TRBV14 | NA | CASSQDGPSSGTPWECGTQYF | TGTGCCAGCAGCCAAGATGGACCTTCCTCCGGGACTCCGTGGGAGTGTGGGACCCAGTACTTC
TRBJ2-3 | few | TRBV7-2 | NA | CASSPNGPLEGTDTQYF | TGTGCCAGCAGCCCCAACGGCCCGTTGGAGGGGACAGATACGCAGTATTTT
TRBJ1-2 | NA | TRBV5-6 | TRBD1 | CASSPGQNYGYTF | TGTGCCAGCAGCCCGGGACAGAACTATGGCTACACCTTC
TRBJ1-5 | NA | TRBV5-1 | TRBD1 | CASSRTGGPNQPQHF | TGCGCCAGCAGTCGTACAGGGGGCCCCAATCAGCCCCAGCATTTT
TRBJ1-6 | NA | TRBV6-1 | NA | CASSEQWGTHNSPLHF | TGTGCCAGCAGTGAACAATGGGGGACACATAATTCACCCCTCCACTTT
TRBJ2-4 | NA | TRBV19 | TRBD1 | CASSTRGTGVNIQYF | TGTGCCAGTAGTACCCGCGGGACAGGGGTTAACATTCAGTACTTC
TRBJ2-2 | NA | TRBV7-3 | TRBD2 | CAIPGVAGSGETGELFF | TGTGCCATCCCCGGGGTAGCGGGTTCGGGGGAAACCGGGGAGCTGTTTTTT
TRBJ2-5 | NA | TRBV29-1 | NA | CSVEDSQETQYF | TGCAGCGTTGAAGACAGCCAAGAGACCCAGTACTTC
TRBJ1-2 | NA | TRBV23-1 | NA | CASSHPIRRENYGYTF | TGCGCCAGCAGTCACCCCATCCGTAGAGAGAACTATGGCTACACCTTC
TRBJ2-7 | NA | TRBV5-4 | NA | CASSQGGSAVWTGEQYF | TGTGCCAGCAGCCAGGGGGGTTCTGCCGTATGGACGGGAGAGCAGTACTTC
TRBJ1-2 | NA | TRBV4-1 | TRBD1 | CASSQVGQGDYGYTF | TGCGCCAGCAGCCAGGTGGGACAGGGGGACTATGGCTACACCTTC
TRBJ2-1 | NA | TRBV5-1 | TRBD2 | CASSPGTSGYNEQFF | TGCGCCAGCAGCCCAGGGACTAGCGGGTACAATGAGCAGTTCTTC
TRBJ1-1 | NA | TRBV6-6 | NA | CASSLMTDTEAFF | TGTGCCAGCAGCCTGATGACAGACACTGAAGCTTTCTTT
TRBJ1-1 | NA | TRBV11-3 | NA | CASSRPRGNTEAFF | TGTGCCAGCAGCCGACCGCGGGGGAACACTGAAGCTTTCTTT
TRBJ2-3 | NA | TRBV30 | TRBD2 | CAWSGAGGPADTQYF | TGTGCCTGGAGTGGAGCGGGAGGGCCCGCAGATACGCAGTATTTT
TRBJ2-3 | NA | TRBV18 | TRBD1 | CASSHGQDTDTQYF | TGTGCCAGCTCACACGGACAGGACACAGATACGCAGTATTTT
TRBJ2-7 | NA | TRBV19 | NA | CASSIGTLHEQYF | TGTGCCAGTAGTATCGGGACTCTTCACGAGCAGTACTTC
TRBJ2-5 | NA | TRBV15 | NA | CATTVGGAGETQYF | TGTGCCACCACCGTTGGCGGGGCCGGTGAGACCCAGTACTTC
TRBJ2-7 | NA | TRBV6-5 | TRBD2 | CASSYLGLAWEQYF | TGTGCCAGCAGTTACCTTGGACTAGCGTGGGAGCAGTACTTC
TRBJ2-7 | NA | TRBV27 | NA | CASRDSPYEQYF | TGTGCCAGCAGGGACAGCCCCTACGAGCAGTACTTC
TRBJ2-3 | NA | TRBV11-2 | NA | CASSFGSYTDTQYF | TGTGCCAGCAGCTTTGGCAGTTACACAGATACGCAGTATTTT
TRBJ1-5 | NA | TRBV30 | NA | CAWSVRRAVQPQHF | TGTGCCTGGAGTGTACGGAGGGCGGTTCAGCCCCAGCATTTT
TRBJ1-1 | NA | TRBV5-5 | TRBD1 | CASSHHRQGYGNTEAFF | TGTGCCAGCAGCCACCACCGACAGGGGTATGGGAACACTGAAGCTTTCTTT
TRBJ2-1 | NA | TRBV29-1 | NA | CSVTGPSSYNEQFF | TGCAGCGTCACAGGGCCTAGCTCCTACAATGAGCAGTTCTTC
TRBJ2-7 | NA | TRBV29-1 | NA | CSAEAGASHEQYF | TGCAGCGCCGAAGCAGGGGCGTCCCACGAGCAGTACTTC
TRBJ2-3 | NA | TRBV6-5 | TRBD1 | CASSSTQGASTDTQYF | TGTGCCAGCAGTTCCACCCAGGGGGCTAGCACAGATACGCAGTATTTT
TRBJ2-1 | few | TRBV7-3 | TRBD2 | CASSSMPVTSGSNEQFF | TGTGCCAGCAGCTCTATGCCCGTGACTAGCGGGAGCAATGAGCAGTTCTTC
TRBJ1-6 | few | TRBV5-1 | TRBD1 | CASSRGQGAGDSPLHF | TGCGCCAGCAGCAGGGGACAGGGGGCTGGCGATTCACCCCTCCACTTT
TRBJ2-1 | NA | TRBV27 | NA | CASSYGRVNNEQFF | TGTGCCAGCAGTTACGGGAGAGTGAACAATGAGCAGTTCTTC
TRBJ2-1 | few | TRBV9 | TRBD2 | CASSVGLAGAPYNEQFF | TGTGCCAGCAGCGTAGGACTAGCGGGAGCTCCGTACAATGAGCAGTTCTTC
TRBJ1-2 | NA | TRBV27 | NA | CASSRTQGIDYGYTF | TGTGCCAGCAGTAGAACTCAGGGCATAGACTATGGCTACACCTTC
TRBJ2-3 | NA | TRBV4-3 | NA | CASSPWTEHDAQYF | TGCGCCAGCAGCCCCTGGACAGAGCACGATGCGCAGTATTTT
TRBJ2-7 | NA | TRBV5-5 | NA | CASSLVPVRSHEQYF | TGTGCCAGCAGCTTGGTGCCAGTAAGGAGCCACGAGCAGTACTTC
TRBJ2-5 | NA | TRBV7-2 | TRBD1 | CASSTQTGGRGQYF | TGTGCCAGCAGCACCCAGACAGGGGGCCGGGGCCAGTACTTC
TRBJ1-1 | NA | TRBV27 | NA | CASSPTGTEAFF | TGTGCCAGCAGTCCTACAGGGACTGAAGCTTTCTTT
TRBJ1-2 | NA | TRBV7-2 | TRBD1 | CASSPGQGVDYGYTF | TGTGCCAGCAGCCCCGGACAGGGCGTTGACTATGGCTACACCTTC
TRBJ2-1 | NA | TRBV5-6 | TRBD1 | CASSWGQAPYNEQFF | TGTGCCAGCAGTTGGGGACAGGCCCCCTACAATGAGCAGTTCTTC
TRBJ2-5 | NA | TRBV5-1 | TRBD1 | CASSSAGTGEETQYF | TGCGCCAGCAGCTCCGCCGGGACAGGGGAAGAGACCCAGTACTTC
TRBJ2-7 | NA | TRBV10-3 | TRBD1 | CAISESDRGFSYEQYF | TGTGCCATCAGTGAGTCGGACAGGGGGTTCTCCTACGAGCAGTACTTC
TRBJ2-7 | NA | TRBV28 | TRBD1 | CASSHTGAQSPHEQYF | TGTGCCAGCAGCCACACAGGGGCGCAATCCCCCCACGAGCAGTACTTC
TRBJ1-1 | NA | TRBV29-1 | NA | CSVHPGGPMNTEAFF | TGCAGCGTACATCCTGGTGGGCCGATGAACACTGAAGCTTTCTTT
TRBJ2-7 | once | TRBV5-1 | TRBD2 | CASSPVGGDSYEQYF | TGCGCCAGCAGCCCGGTCGGGGGGGACTCCTACGAGCAGTACTTC
TRBJ1-1 | NA | TRBV9 | NA | CASSNQGRMNTEAFF | TGTGCCAGCAGCAACCAGGGGCGAATGAACACTGAAGCTTTCTTT